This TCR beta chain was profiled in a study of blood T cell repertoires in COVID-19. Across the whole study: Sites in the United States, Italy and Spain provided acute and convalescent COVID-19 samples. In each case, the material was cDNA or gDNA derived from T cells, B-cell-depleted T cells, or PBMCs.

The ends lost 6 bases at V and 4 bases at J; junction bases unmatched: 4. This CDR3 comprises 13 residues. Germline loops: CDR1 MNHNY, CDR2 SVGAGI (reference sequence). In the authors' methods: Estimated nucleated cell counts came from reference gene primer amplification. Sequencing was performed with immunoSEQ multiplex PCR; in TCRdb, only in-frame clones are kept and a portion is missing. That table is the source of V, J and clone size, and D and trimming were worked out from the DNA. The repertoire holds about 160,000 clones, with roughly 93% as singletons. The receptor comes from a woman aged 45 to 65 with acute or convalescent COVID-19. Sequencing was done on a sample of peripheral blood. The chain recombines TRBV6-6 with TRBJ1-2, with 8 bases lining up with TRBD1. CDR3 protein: CASSFGQGYGYTF. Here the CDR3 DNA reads TGTGCCAGCAGCTTCGGACAGGGCTATGGCTACACCTTC.